The rows below give T cell receptor beta chains drawn from one sample of a study of early T cells in non-severe SARS-CoV-2 infection. Via MiXCR, TCRdb re-called the 5' RACE reads, giving one row per CDR3 protein. In the table there are fewer than 85,000 distinct CDR3 sequences, more than 14% of which are singletons. The sample consisted of whole blood, taken at baseline. Receptors were obtained from an adult who was a healthcare worker with PCR-confirmed SARS-CoV-2 infection or an uninfected control (not recorded which). Each CDR3 is given with its conserved first and last residue. The D gene is left open where the match is weak. Not all rows give a size; the values are once, few, many and, for expanded clones, a class.

size	D	V	J	DNA	CDR3
few	TRBD2	TRBV7-9	TRBJ2-7	TGTGCCAGCAGCTTAGTAGAACAGCAGGGACTAGCGGATTACGAGCAGTACTTC	CASSLVEQQGLADYEQYF
few	.	TRBV5-5	TRBJ2-1	TGTGCCAGCAGCTTGGTTATCACCTACAATGAGCAGTTCTTC	CASSLVITYNEQFF
.	.	TRBV7-3	TRBJ2-1	TGTGCCAGCAGCTTAATGCGGGGTGAGCAGTTCTTC	CASSLMRGEQFF
many	TRBD1	TRBV7-8	TRBJ2-6	TGTGCCAGCAGCTCCCGGGACAGGGGGCTATCCCTGACTTTC	CASSSRDRGLSLTF
.	TRBD1	TRBV20-1	TRBJ2-7	TGCAGTGCGATCGGGACAGGGGATTTTATCGAGCAGTACTTC	CSAIGTGDFIEQYF
.	.	TRBV29-1	TRBJ2-4	TGCAGCGTTGCCTCGGCCCAAGGGGGAAACATTCAGTACTTC	CSVASAQGGNIQYF
.	TRBD1	TRBV2	TRBJ2-4	TGTGCCAGCAGTAACAGGGGAGTCAAAAACATTCAGTACTTC	CASSNRGVKNIQYF
few	TRBD2	TRBV4-2	TRBJ2-1	TGTGCCAGCAGCCAAGGGACTAGCGCGTCCTCCTACAATGAGCAGTTCTTC	CASSQGTSASSYNEQFF
many	.	TRBV12-3/TRBV12-4	TRBJ1-5	TGTGCCAGCAGATTTAGCGGCAATCAGCCCCAGCATTTT	CASRFSGNQPQHF
many	TRBD1	TRBV5-4	TRBJ1-1	TGTGCCAGCAGCTTGGAGTCAGGGGGCTACACTGAAGCTTTCTTT	CASSLESGGYTEAFF
.	.	TRBV9	TRBJ2-7	TGTGCCAGCAGCGTAGGGGAAGGGCCACACGAGCAGTACTTC	CASSVGEGPHEQYF
.	.	TRBV14	TRBJ2-1	TGTGCCAGCAGCCAAGGGGTAGCCCATGAGCAGTTCTTC	CASSQGVAHEQFF
.	TRBD1	TRBV28	TRBJ2-1	TGTGCCAGCAGTTTCGGACAGGTCTACAATGAGCAGTTCTTC	CASSFGQVYNEQFF
many	.	TRBV19	TRBJ2-3	TGTGCCAGTAGTAGGGGTCACACAGATACGCAGTATTTT	CASSRGHTDTQYF
few	.	TRBV5-6	TRBJ1-6	TGTGCCAGCAGCTACCGGCAACGTTATAATTCACCCCTCCACTTT	CASSYRQRYNSPLHF
medium-sized	TRBD2	TRBV28	TRBJ2-1	TGTGCCAGAGAGGGAGGGCCTGACTTC	CAREGGPDF
few	TRBD1	TRBV12-3/TRBV12-4	TRBJ2-5	TGTGCCAGCAGTTTTGACAGGGGCCAAGAGACCCAGTACTTC	CASSFDRGQETQYF
many	.	TRBV15	TRBJ1-6	TGTGCCACCAGCAGAGATACACGGGATAATTCACCCCTCCACTTT	CATSRDTRDNSPLHF
.	TRBD2	TRBV7-3	TRBJ2-2	TGTGCCAGCAGCAACTTCCCCGGACTAGAGAACACCGGGGAGCTGTTTTTT	CASSNFPGLENTGELFF
few	.	TRBV7-2	TRBJ2-7	TGTGCCAGCAGCTCCAGGAGCGGAGATATCTACGAGCAGTACTTC	CASSSRSGDIYEQYF
.	.	TRBV2	TRBJ2-1	TGTGCCAGCAACCCGGGTGAGCCCAATGAGCAGTTCTTC	CASNPGEPNEQFF
many	TRBD1	TRBV24-1	TRBJ2-1	TGTGCCACCAGTAGGGACAGGGGGCGCGGGAATTCCTACAATGAGCAGTTCTTC	CATSRDRGRGNSYNEQFF
many	TRBD2	TRBV7-2	TRBJ2-7	TGTGCCAGCAGTTCCTGGACTAGCTACGAGCAGTACTTC	CASSSWTSYEQYF
many	.	TRBV5-1	TRBJ2-7	TGCGCCAGCACCGGCGGATACGAGCAGTACTTC	CASTGGYEQYF
.	.	TRBV29-1	TRBJ2-1	TGCAGCGTTGAGCCCCCTAGGTCCGACAATGAGCAGTTCTTC	CSVEPPRSDNEQFF
.	.	TRBV5-5	TRBJ2-2	TGTGCCAGCATCAAGACCAACACCGGGGAGCTGTTTTTT	CASIKTNTGELFF
.	.	TRBV20-1	TRBJ2-3	TGCAGTGCTCTGGGGGTCCTTATAATTGGGGGCACAGATACGCAGTATTTT	CSALGVLIIGGTDTQYF
few	TRBD1	TRBV28	TRBJ1-2	TGTGCCAGCAGTTCAACCGGACAGGGGAGTTCCTATGGCTACACCTTC	CASSSTGQGSSYGYTF
few	TRBD2	TRBV9	TRBJ2-3	TGTGCCAGCAGCGTCTCCCCCGGGGGGGAGGATTCCACAGATACGCAGTATTTT	CASSVSPGGEDSTDTQYF